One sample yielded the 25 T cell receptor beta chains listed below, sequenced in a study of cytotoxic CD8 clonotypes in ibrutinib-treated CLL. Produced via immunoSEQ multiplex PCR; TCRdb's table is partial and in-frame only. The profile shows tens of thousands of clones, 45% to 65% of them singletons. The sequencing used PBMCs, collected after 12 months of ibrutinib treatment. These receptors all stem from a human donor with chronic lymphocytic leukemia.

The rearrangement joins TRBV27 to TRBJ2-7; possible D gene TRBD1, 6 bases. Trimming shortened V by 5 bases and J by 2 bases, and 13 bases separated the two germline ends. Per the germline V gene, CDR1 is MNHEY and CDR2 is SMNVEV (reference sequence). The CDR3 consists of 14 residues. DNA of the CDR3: TGTGCCAGCAGTCTGGGGCAGGGGACCTACGAGCAGTACTTC. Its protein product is CASSLGQGTYEQYF.

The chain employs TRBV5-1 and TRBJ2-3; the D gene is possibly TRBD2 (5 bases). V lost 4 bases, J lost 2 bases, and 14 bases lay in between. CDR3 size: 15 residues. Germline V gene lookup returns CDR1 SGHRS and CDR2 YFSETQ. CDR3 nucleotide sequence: TGCGCCAGCAGCCCCTCGGGATGGGACACAGATACGCAGTATTTT. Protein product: CASSPSGWDTDTQYF.

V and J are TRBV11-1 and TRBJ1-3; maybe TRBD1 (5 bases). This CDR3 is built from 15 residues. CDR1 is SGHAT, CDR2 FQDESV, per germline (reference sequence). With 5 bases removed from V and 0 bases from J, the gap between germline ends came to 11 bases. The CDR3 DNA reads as TGTGCCAGCAGCCCAGGGCCGAGCTCTGGAAACACCATATATTTT. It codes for CASSPGPSSGNTIYF. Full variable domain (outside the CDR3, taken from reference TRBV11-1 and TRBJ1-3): EAEVAQSPRYKITEKSQAVAFWCDPISGHATLYWYRQILGQGPELLVQFQDESVVDDSQLPKDRFSAERLKGVDSTLKIQPAELGDSAMYLCASSPGPSSGNTIYFGEGSWLTVV.

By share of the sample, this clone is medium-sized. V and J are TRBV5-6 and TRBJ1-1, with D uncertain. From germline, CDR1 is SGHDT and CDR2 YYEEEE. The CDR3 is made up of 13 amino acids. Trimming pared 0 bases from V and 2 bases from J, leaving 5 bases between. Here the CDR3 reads CASSLDRNTEAFF. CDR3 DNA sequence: TGTGCCAGCAGCTTGGACAGAAACACTGAAGCTTTCTTT.

CDR3 amino acids: CASSATGTGELFF. The CDR3 bases are TGTGCCAGCAGCGCAACAGGAACCGGGGAGCTGTTTTTT. V is TRBV7-7 and J is TRBJ2-2, with D perhaps matching TRBD1 (5 bases). CDR3 size: 13 residues. The germline gives CDR1 SSHAT, CDR2 FNYEAQ (reference sequence). V lost 5 bases to trimming and J lost 5 bases, with 9 bases between them.

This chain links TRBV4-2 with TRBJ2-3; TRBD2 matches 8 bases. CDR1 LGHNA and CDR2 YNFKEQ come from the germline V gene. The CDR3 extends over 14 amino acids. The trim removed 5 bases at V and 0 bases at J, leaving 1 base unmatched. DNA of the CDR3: TGTGCCAGCAGCTCTAGCGGGAGCACAGATACGCAGTATTTT. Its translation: CASSSSGSTDTQYF.

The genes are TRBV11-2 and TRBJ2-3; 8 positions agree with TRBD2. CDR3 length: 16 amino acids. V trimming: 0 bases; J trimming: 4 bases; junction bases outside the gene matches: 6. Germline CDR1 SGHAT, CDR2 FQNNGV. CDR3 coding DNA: TGTGCCAGCAGCTTAGATGGGACCGGGAGGGCAGATACGCAGTATTTT. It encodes CASSLDGTGRADTQYF.

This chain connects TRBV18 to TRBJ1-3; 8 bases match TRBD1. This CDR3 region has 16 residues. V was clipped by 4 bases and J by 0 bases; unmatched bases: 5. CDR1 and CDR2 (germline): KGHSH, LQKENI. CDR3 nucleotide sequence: TGTGCCAGCTCACTGTACAGGGGGGTCTCTGGAAACACCATATATTTT. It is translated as CASSLYRGVSGNTIYF.

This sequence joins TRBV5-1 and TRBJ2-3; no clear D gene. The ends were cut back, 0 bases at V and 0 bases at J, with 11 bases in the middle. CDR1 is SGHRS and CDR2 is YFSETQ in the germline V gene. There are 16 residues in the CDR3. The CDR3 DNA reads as TGCGCCAGCAGCTTGGCCGCACGAACTAGCACAGATACGCAGTATTTT. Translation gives CASSLAARTSTDTQYF.

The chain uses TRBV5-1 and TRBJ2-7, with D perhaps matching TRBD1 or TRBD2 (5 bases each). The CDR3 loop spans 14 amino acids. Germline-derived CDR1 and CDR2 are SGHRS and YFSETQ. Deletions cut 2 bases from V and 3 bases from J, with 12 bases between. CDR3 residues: CASSLRGADYEQYV. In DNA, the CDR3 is TGCGCCAGCAGCTTACGGGGCGCGGACTACGAGCAGTACGTC.

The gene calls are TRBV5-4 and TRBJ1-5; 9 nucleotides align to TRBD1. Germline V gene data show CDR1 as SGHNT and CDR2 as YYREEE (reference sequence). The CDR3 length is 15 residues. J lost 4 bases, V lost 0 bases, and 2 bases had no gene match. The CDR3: CASSLDGTGNQPQHF. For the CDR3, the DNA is TGTGCCAGCAGCTTGGACGGGACAGGGAATCAGCCCCAGCATTTT.

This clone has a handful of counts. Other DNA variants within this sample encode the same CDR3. CDR3 residues: CASSFNTGELFF. The CDR3 region has the DNA TGTGCCAGCAGCTTTAACACCGGGGAGCTGTTTTTT. This chain links TRBV7-9 with TRBJ2-2; D call uncertain. Deletions cut 3 bases from V and 2 bases from J, with 1 base between. The CDR3 has 12 residues. Germline CDR1 and CDR2: SEHNR and FQNEAQ (reference sequence).

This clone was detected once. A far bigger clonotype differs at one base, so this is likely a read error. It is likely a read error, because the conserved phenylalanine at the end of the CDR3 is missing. The CDR3 protein is CASSLIWGHDEQYL. CDR3 DNA: TGTGCCAGCAGTTTGATTTGGGGGCACGACGAGCAGTACCTC. The rearrangement joins TRBV6-5 to TRBJ2-7, with D possibly being TRBD1 (6 bases). V lost 4 bases, J lost 5 bases, and 15 bases lay in between. This CDR3 is 14 amino acids long. Germline CDR1 and CDR2: MNHEY and SVGAGI.

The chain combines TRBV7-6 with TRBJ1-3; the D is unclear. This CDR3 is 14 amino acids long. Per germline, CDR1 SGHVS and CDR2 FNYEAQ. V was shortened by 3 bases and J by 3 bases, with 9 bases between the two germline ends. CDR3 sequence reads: CASSFLLGGNTIYF. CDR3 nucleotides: TGTGCCAGCAGCTTTTTGTTAGGTGGAAACACCATATATTTT.

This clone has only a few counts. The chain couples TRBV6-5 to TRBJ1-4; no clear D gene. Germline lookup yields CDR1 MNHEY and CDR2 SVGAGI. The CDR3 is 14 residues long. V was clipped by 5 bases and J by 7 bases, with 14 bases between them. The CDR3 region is CASSPVLKGEKLFF. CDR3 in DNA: TGTGCCAGCAGTCCGGTGCTAAAAGGTGAAAAACTGTTTTTT.

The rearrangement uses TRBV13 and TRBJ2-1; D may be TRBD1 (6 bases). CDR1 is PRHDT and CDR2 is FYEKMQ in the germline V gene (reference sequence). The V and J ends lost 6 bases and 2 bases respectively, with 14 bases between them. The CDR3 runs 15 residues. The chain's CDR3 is CASSGGQLTYNEQFF. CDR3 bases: TGTGCCAGCAGTGGAGGACAGCTCACCTACAATGAGCAGTTCTTC.

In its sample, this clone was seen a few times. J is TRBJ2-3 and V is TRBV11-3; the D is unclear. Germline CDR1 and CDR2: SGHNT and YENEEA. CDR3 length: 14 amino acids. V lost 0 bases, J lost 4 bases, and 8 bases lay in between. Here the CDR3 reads CASSLDGRPDTQYF. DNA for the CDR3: TGTGCCAGCAGCTTAGACGGGCGCCCAGATACGCAGTATTTT.

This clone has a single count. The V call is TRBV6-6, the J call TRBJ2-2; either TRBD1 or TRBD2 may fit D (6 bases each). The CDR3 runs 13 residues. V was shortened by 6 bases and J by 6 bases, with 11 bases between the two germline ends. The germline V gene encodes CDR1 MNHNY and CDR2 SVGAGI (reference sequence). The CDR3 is CASRKEGAGELFF. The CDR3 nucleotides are TGTGCCAGCAGAAAGGAGGGGGCCGGGGAGCTGTTTTTT.

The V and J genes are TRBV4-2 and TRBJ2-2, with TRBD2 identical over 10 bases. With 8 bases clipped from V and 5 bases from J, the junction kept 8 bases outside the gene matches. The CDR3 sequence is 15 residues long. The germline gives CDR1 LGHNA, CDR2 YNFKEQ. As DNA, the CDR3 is TGTGCCAGCGGGTTAGCGGGGGGACGGACCGGGGAGCTGTTTTTT. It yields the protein CASGLAGGRTGELFF.

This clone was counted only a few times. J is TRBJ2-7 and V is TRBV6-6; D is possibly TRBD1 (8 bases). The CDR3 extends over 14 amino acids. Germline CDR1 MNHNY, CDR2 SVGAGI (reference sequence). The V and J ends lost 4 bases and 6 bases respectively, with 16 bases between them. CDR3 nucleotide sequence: TGTGCCAGCAGTTCACAGGGGGGGGCCGGCGAGCAGTACGTC. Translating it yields CASSSQGGAGEQYV.

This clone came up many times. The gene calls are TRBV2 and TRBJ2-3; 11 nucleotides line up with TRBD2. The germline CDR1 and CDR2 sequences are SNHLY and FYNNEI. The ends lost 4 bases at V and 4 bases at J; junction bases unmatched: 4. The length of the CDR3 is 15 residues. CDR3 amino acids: CASSVVAGGADTQYF. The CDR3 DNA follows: TGTGCCAGCAGTGTGGTAGCGGGGGGGGCAGATACGCAGTATTTT.

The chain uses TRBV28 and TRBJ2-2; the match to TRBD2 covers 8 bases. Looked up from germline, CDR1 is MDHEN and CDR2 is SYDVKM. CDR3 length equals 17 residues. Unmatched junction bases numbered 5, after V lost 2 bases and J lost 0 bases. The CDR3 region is CASSLPLSGANTGELFF. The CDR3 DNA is TGTGCCAGCAGTTTACCCCTTAGCGGGGCGAACACCGGGGAGCTGTTTTTT.

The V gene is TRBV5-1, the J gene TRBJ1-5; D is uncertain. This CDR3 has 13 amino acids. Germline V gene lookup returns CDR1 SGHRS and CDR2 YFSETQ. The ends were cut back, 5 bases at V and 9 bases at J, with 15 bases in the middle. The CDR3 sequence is CASSWRGSGPQHF. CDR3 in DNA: TGCGCCAGCAGTTGGCGGGGTTCGGGGCCCCAGCATTTT.

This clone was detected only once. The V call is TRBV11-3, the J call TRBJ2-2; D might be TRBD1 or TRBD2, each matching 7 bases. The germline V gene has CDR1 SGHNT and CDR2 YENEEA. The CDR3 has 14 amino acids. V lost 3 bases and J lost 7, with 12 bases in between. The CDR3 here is CASSLTGRDGELFF. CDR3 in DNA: TGTGCCAGCAGCTTGACAGGGAGGGACGGGGAGCTGTTTTTT.

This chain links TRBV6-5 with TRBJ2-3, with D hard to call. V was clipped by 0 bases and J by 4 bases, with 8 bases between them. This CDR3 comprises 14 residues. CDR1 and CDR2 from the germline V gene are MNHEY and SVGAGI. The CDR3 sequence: CASSYSTTPDTQYF. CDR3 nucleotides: TGTGCCAGCAGTTACTCGACGACCCCAGATACGCAGTATTTT.